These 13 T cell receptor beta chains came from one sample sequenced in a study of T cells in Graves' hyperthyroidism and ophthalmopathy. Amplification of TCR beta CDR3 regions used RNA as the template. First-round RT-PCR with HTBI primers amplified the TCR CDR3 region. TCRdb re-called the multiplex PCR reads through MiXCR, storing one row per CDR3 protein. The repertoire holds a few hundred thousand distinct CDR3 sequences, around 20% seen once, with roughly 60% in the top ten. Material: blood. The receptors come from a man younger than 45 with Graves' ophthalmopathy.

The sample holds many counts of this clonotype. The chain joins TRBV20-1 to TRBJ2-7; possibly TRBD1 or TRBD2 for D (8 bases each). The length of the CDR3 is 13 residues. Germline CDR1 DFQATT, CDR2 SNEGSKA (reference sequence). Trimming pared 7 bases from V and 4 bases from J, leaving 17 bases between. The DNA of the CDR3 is TGCAGTGTCGGGGGGGACAGGTGGTACGAGCAGTACTTC. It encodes CSVGGDRWYEQYF.

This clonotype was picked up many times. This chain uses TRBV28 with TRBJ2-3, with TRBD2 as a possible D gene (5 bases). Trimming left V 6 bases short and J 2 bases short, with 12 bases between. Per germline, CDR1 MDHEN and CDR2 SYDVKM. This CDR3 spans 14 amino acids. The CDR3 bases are TGTGCCAGCAGAGCCGGGATCTACACAGATACGCAGTATTTT. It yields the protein CASRAGIYTDTQYF.

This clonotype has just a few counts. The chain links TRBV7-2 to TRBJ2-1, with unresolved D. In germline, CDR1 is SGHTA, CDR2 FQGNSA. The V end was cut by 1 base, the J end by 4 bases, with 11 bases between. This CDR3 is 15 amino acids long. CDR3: CASSLEPGRYNEQFF. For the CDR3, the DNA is TGTGCCAGCAGCTTAGAACCAGGCCGTTACAATGAGCAGTTCTTC.

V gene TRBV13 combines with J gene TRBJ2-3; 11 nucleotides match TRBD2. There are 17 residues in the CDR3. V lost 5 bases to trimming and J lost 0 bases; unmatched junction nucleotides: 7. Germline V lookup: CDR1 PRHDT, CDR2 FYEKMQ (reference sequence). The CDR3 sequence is CASSERGLAASTDTQYF. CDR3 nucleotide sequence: TGTGCCAGCAGCGAGCGGGGACTAGCGGCTAGCACAGATACGCAGTATTTT. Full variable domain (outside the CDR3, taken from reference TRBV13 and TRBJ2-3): AAGVIQSPRHLIKEKRETATLKCYPIPRHDTVYWYQQGPGQDPQFLISFYEKMQSDKGSIPDRFSAQQFSDYHSELNMSSLELGDSALYFCASSERGLAASTDTQYFGPGTRLTVL.

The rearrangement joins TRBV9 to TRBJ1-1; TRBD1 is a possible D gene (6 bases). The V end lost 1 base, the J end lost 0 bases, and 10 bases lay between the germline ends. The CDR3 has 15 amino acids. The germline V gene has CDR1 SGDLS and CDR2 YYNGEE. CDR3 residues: CASSVSGGMNTEAFF. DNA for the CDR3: TGTGCCAGCAGCGTATCGGGGGGCATGAACACTGAAGCTTTCTTT.

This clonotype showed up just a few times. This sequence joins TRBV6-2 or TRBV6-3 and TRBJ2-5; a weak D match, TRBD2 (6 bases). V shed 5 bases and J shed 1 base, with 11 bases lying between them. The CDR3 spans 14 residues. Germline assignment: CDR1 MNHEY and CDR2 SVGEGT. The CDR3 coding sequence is TGTGCCAGCAGTCTCAGAGCGGGCCAAGAGACCCAGTACTTC. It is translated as CASSLRAGQETQYF.

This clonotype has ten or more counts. CDR3 bases: TGTGCCAGCAGCCCCTTGGCTGAAGCTTTCTTT. This encodes CASSPLAEAFF. The chain recombines TRBV11-2 with TRBJ1-1; no reliable D call. The CDR3 extends over 11 amino acids. The ends were cut back, 5 bases at V and 6 bases at J, with 7 bases in the middle. The germline V gene encodes CDR1 SGHAT and CDR2 FQNNGV.

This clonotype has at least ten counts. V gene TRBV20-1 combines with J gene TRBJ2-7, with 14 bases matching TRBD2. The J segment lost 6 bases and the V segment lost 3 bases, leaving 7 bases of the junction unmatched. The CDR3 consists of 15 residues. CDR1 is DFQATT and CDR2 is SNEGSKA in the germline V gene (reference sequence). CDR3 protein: CSASDRLAGGFEQYF. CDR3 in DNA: TGCAGTGCTAGCGATAGACTAGCGGGAGGGTTCGAGCAGTACTTC.

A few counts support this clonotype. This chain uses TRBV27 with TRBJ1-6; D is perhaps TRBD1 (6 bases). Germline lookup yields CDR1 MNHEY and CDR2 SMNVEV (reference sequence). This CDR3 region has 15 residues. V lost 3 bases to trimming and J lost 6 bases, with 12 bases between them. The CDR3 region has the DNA TGTGCCAGCAGTTTGCGCAGGGGTGGTAATTCACCCCTCCACTTT. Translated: CASSLRRGGNSPLHF.

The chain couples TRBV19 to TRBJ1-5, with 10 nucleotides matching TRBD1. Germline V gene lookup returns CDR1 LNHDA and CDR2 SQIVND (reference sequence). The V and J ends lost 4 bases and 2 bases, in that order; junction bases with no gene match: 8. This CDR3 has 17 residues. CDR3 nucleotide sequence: TGTGCCAGTAGTAAAGGGACAGGGGTATCGGGCAATCAGCCCCAGCATTTT. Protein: CASSKGTGVSGNQPQHF.

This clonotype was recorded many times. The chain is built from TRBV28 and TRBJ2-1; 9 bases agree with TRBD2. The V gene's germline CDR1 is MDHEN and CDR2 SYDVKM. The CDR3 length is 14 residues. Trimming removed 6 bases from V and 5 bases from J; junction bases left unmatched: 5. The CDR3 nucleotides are TGTGCCAGCAGGTGGACTAGCGACCACAATGAGCAGTTCTTC. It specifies CASRWTSDHNEQFF. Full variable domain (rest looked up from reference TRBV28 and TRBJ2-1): DVKVTQSSRYLVKRTGEKVFLECVQDMDHENMFWYRQDPGLGLRLIYFSYDVKMKEKGDIPEGYSVSREKKERFSLILESASTNQTSMYLCASRWTSDHNEQFFGPGTRLTVL.

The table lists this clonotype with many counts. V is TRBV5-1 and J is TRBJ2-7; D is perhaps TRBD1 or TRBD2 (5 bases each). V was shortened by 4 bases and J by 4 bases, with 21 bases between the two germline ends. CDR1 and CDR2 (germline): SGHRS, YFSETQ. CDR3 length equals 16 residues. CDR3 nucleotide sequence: TGCGCCAGCAGCCTCACCGGGACCACCGTTGTTTACGAGCAGTACTTC. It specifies CASSLTGTTVVYEQYF.

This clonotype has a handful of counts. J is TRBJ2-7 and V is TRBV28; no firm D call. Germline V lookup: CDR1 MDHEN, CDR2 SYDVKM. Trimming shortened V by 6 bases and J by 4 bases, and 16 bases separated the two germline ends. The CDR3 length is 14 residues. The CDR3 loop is CASSPRAPPYEQYF. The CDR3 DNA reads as TGTGCCAGCAGCCCCCGAGCCCCCCCGTACGAGCAGTACTTC. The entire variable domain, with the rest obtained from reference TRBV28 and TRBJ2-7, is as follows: DVKVTQSSRYLVKRTGEKVFLECVQDMDHENMFWYRQDPGLGLRLIYFSYDVKMKEKGDIPEGYSVSREKKERFSLILESASTNQTSMYLCASSPRAPPYEQYFGPGTRLTVT.